A single sample gave rise to the 17 T cell receptor beta chains below, sequenced in a study of blood T cell repertoires in COVID-19. Clones were read by immunoSEQ multiplex PCR, and TCRdb kept only the in-frame ones, dropping some. Of 150,000 to 200,000 clones listed, more than 85% are singletons. The sample was peripheral blood. The receptor set was obtained from a man aged 18 to 35 with acute or convalescent COVID-19.

The rearrangement links TRBV11-2 to TRBJ2-5; maybe TRBD2 (6 bases). The germline V gene has CDR1 SGHAT and CDR2 FQNNGV. The V and J ends lost 4 bases and 5 bases respectively, with 14 bases between them. The CDR3 spans 14 residues. The DNA for the CDR3 is TGTGCCAGCAGCTCCAGCGGGTTCCGGGAGACCCAGTACTTC. It specifies CASSSSGFRETQYF.

This CDR3 is CACRTSGSSYTQYF. The CDR3 DNA follows: TGTGCCTGTCGGACTAGCGGGTCTTCTTATACGCAGTATTTT. This chain uses TRBV30 with TRBJ2-3; the match to TRBD2 covers 11 bases. The CDR3 extends over 14 amino acids. Germline lookup yields CDR1 GTSNPN and CDR2 SVGIG (reference sequence). The junction had 9 bases not matched to a gene; V was cut back by 6 bases and J by 7 bases.

The rearrangement joins TRBV24-1 to TRBJ2-7; TRBD1 might be the D (7 bases). Trimming pared 0 bases from V and 4 bases from J, leaving 12 bases between. The CDR3 has 15 residues. Germline values: CDR1 KGHDR, CDR2 SFDVKD. CDR3 sequence: CATSDLVRGRYEQYF. The CDR3, as DNA: TGTGCCACCAGTGATTTGGTCAGGGGGAGGTACGAGCAGTACTTC.

This chain joins TRBV4-1 and TRBJ2-2; weak D call: TRBD1 (6 bases). Trimming shortened V by 2 bases and J by 4 bases, and 8 bases separated the two germline ends. CDR3 length: 14 residues. In germline, CDR1 is MGHRA, CDR2 YSYEKL. CDR3 sequence reads: CASSQTGSTGELFF. The CDR3 DNA reads as TGCGCCAGCAGCCAAACAGGGAGCACCGGGGAGCTGTTTTTT.

The rearrangement joins TRBV3-1 (or the pseudogene TRBV3-2) to TRBJ1-3, with TRBD1 identical over 7 bases. J lost 0 bases, V lost 3 bases, and 5 bases had no gene match. CDR3 length equals 16 residues. From germline, CDR1 is LGHDT and CDR2 YNNKEL (reference sequence). CDR3 DNA sequence: TGTGCCAGCAGCCACTTACAGGGGAACTCTGGAAACACCATATATTTT. Amino acid sequence: CASSHLQGNSGNTIYF.

The chain combines TRBV19 with TRBJ1-2, with D unclear. The CDR3 loop spans 11 amino acids. The V end lost 1 base, the J end lost 6 bases, and 3 bases lay between the germline ends. Germline V gene lookup returns CDR1 LNHDA and CDR2 SQIVND (reference sequence). This chain's CDR3 is CASSIADGYTF. The CDR3 bases are TGTGCCAGTAGTATAGCGGATGGCTACACCTTC.

The gene calls are TRBV18 and TRBJ1-5; D gene uncertain. Trimming pared 2 bases from V and 6 bases from J, leaving 8 bases between. CDR1 is KGHSH, CDR2 LQKENI, per germline. The CDR3 spans 13 residues. The CDR3 DNA is TGTGCCAGCTCACCAGATGCGTTTCAGCCCCAGCATTTT. This translates into CASSPDAFQPQHF.

The chain couples TRBV4-1 to TRBJ1-5; a possible D gene is TRBD1 (6 bases). This CDR3 contains 19 residues. Trimming shortened V by 0 bases and J by 6 bases, and 24 bases separated the two germline ends. Germline V gives CDR1 MGHRA, CDR2 YSYEKL. As DNA, the CDR3 is TGCGCCAGCAGCCAAGACTTAGGGACCCGGGACATGGCGAGTCAGCCCCAGCATTTT. Amino acids: CASSQDLGTRDMASQPQHF.

The V call is TRBV30, the J call TRBJ2-1, with 10 bases lining up with TRBD2. V gave up 0 bases and J gave up 3 bases; unmatched junction bases: 5. Germline V lookup: CDR1 GTSNPN, CDR2 SVGIG (reference sequence). The CDR3 is 16 residues long. The CDR3 DNA is TGTGCCTGGAGTGTAACTAGCGGGGCTTTCTACAATGAGCAGTTCTTC. It is translated as CAWSVTSGAFYNEQFF.

The chain links TRBV6-5 to TRBJ1-2; weak D call: TRBD1 (5 bases). V gave up 6 bases and J gave up 8 bases, with 19 bases separating them. Germline CDR1 MNHEY, CDR2 SVGAGI. The CDR3 loop spans 14 amino acids. For the CDR3, the DNA is TGTGCCAGCAGGCCGGGGGTGGGGGAAAACGGCTACACCTTC. Its protein product is CASRPGVGENGYTF.

The V call is TRBV6-6, the J call TRBJ1-2, with TRBD1 matching over 12 bases. CDR1 MNHNY and CDR2 SVGAGI come from the germline V gene (reference sequence). V shed 0 bases and J 8 bases; nucleotides not matched to a gene: 4. The length of the CDR3 is 15 residues. The DNA for the CDR3 is TGTGCCAGCAGTTACTCGGGGGACAGGGGGCAAGGCTACACCTTC. Translating gives CASSYSGDRGQGYTF.

This sequence joins TRBV18 and TRBJ1-1; TRBD1 aligns across 7 bases. CDR1 and CDR2 (germline): KGHSH, LQKENI. Losses at the gene ends were 3 bases for V and 0 bases for J; bases not matched to a gene: 7. The CDR3 has 16 amino acids. CDR3 sequence reads: CASSPGQDFMNTEAFF. CDR3 DNA: TGTGCCAGCTCACCCGGACAGGATTTCATGAACACTGAAGCTTTCTTT.

A few counts support this clone. V is TRBV28 and J is TRBJ1-1, with D tentatively TRBD1 (6 bases). The V end was cut by 6 bases, the J end by 7 bases, with 18 bases between. This CDR3 has 14 amino acids. Looked up from germline, CDR1 is MDHEN and CDR2 is SYDVKM. CDR3 loop: CASSQGQGLVEAFF. The DNA of the CDR3 is TGTGCCAGCAGCCAAGGGCAGGGGCTTGTTGAAGCTTTCTTT.

V is TRBV18 and J is TRBJ1-2; a weak D match, TRBD1 (5 bases). The germline V gene encodes CDR1 KGHSH and CDR2 LQKENI. The CDR3 spans 16 residues. Trimming pared 3 bases from V and 0 bases from J, leaving 14 bases between. In DNA, the CDR3 is TGTGCCAGCTCACCGGGCAGGGATAGATCTAACTATGGCTACACCTTC. As protein: CASSPGRDRSNYGYTF.

J is TRBJ2-1 and V is TRBV5-1; TRBD2 agrees at 9 bases. V was clipped by 4 bases and J by 3 bases; unmatched bases: 5. This CDR3 spans 15 amino acids. CDR1 is SGHRS, CDR2 YFSETQ, per germline. This chain's CDR3 is CASSKTSGGYNEQFF. CDR3 sequence (DNA): TGCGCCAGCAGCAAGACTAGCGGAGGCTACAATGAGCAGTTCTTC.

The genes are TRBV7-8 and TRBJ1-5; possibly TRBD1 for D (5 bases). The CDR3 extends over 16 amino acids. V lost 5 bases to trimming and J lost 0 bases, with 14 bases between them. From germline, CDR1 is SGHVS and CDR2 FQNEAQ. CDR3 nucleotides: TGTGCCAGCAGCCCCTCATGGGGGGTTAGCAATCAGCCCCAGCATTTT. Encoded protein: CASSPSWGVSNQPQHF.

The CDR3 DNA sequence: TGCGCCAGCAGCTCGCCCAGGGGGTTGGAGACCCAGTACTTC. Translating it yields CASSSPRGLETQYF. The chain recombines TRBV5-1 with TRBJ2-5, with TRBD1 identical over 7 bases. Looked up from germline, CDR1 is SGHRS and CDR2 is YFSETQ. The CDR3 runs to 14 residues. Trimming took 3 bases from V and 5 from J; bases not matched to a gene: 7.